The rows below give T cell receptor beta chains drawn from one sample of a study of OX40 agonist ivuxolimab in advanced cancers. The assay was immunoSEQ multiplex PCR, and TCRdb's table has in-frame clones only and misses some. The data contain more than 65,000 clones, 80% to 90% of them singletons. The sequencing here drew on CD4+ or CD8+ T cells sorted from blood, taken in a trial of the OX40 agonist ivuxolimab. The receptors come from an adult with an advanced solid tumor such as melanoma, head and neck, liver or kidney cancer. CDR3s leave out the opening cysteine and the closing phenylalanine or tryptophan. Rows may omit the clone size; those that give it use once, few, many or a size class.

>few|10|TRBV7-9|TRBJ1-1
ASSQGVAEAF
>NA|12|TRBV5-6|TRBJ2-1
ASSLGWADNEQF
>NA|9|TRBV20-1|TRBJ1-3
SAPSGNTIY
>once|15|TRBV27|TRBJ2-4
ASSSLSGGSPKNIQY
>NA|12|TRBV6-5|TRBJ1-5
ASSEDRGNQPQH
>NA|13|TRBV11-2|TRBJ1-1
ASSSRRGMITEAF
>NA|14|TRBV30|TRBJ1-2
AWSVLSGAKRYGYT
>NA|11|TRBV19|TRBJ1-3
ATDQGRGGTIY
>few|11|TRBV4-1|TRBJ1-6
ASSLGPHEALH
>NA|10|TRBV5-4|TRBJ1-1
ASSSLRTEAF
>NA|13|TRBV11-3|TRBJ2-1
ASSGTGTVVNEQF
>few|11|TRBV5-4|TRBJ2-1
ASSLSAFDEQF
>NA|12|TRBV2|TRBJ2-2
ANHRHANTGELF
>NA|11|TRBV7-9|TRBJ2-3
ASSSRGPDTQY
>NA|11|TRBV6-5|TRBJ1-5
ASRRREDQPQH
>NA|13|TRBV10-3|TRBJ2-3
AISYGTGFLDTQY
>NA|15|TRBV5-6|TRBJ2-2
ASDHLGWPGTSGELF
>NA|12|TRBV18|TRBJ2-1
ASSPGLARNEQF
>once|12|TRBV29-1|TRBJ2-1
SVAGTRSYNEQF
>NA|11|TRBV7-2|TRBJ2-7
ASSLAPLSEQY
>NA|14|TRBV9|TRBJ2-1
ASSVGGTSGNNEQF
>NA|11|TRBV5-1|TRBJ2-2
ASSLVPTGELF
>few|14|TRBV4-1|TRBJ2-3
ASTRDGGQGTDTQY
>NA|12|TRBV2|TRBJ2-3
ASSLTSGTDTQY
>once|11|TRBV2|TRBJ2-4
ASTTGTALIQY
>NA|15|TRBV7-2|TRBJ1-1
ASTNRRGVSGNTEAF
>once|12|TRBV6-5|TRBJ1-1
ASYDVGRQNKAF
>once|13|TRBV11-3|TRBJ2-1
ASSAGTGPWDEQF
>once|14|TRBV6-5|TRBJ2-1
ASSYSAGGSYNEQF
>NA|15|TRBV5-1|TRBJ2-7
ASSLGLRQGKTYEQY
>once|14|TRBV27|TRBJ2-7
ASSLLGLAGSYEQY
>NA|14|TRBV11-2|TRBJ2-7
ASSLVDRAGEYEQY
>NA|11|TRBV27|TRBJ1-3
ASSTRGGNTIY
>few|14|TRBV6-1|TRBJ2-4
ASSDTEHLAKNIQY
>once|20|TRBV9|TRBJ2-3
ASSVATGSRAGGRFYTDTQY
>NA|13|TRBV6-5|TRBJ2-4
ASSPDFGGKNIQY
>NA|15|TRBV7-2|TRBJ2-3
ASSQLQWRGKPDTQY
>NA|13|TRBV7-2|TRBJ2-1
ASSRELVGYNEQF
>NA|10|TRBV29-1|TRBJ1-4
SVPGKNEKLF
>NA|18|TRBV11-3|TRBJ2-2
ASSFLSRLANNKGTGELF
>NA|12|TRBV10-3|TRBJ1-6
AISKQGRDSPLH
>NA|12|TRBV30|TRBJ1-2
AWSRTTGLYGYT
>NA|15|TRBV19|TRBJ2-4
ASSIGGQALQGSRKY
>NA|12|TRBV7-2|TRBJ1-1
ASSVASENTEAF
>few|13|TRBV6-6|TRBJ1-5
ASSYSVGGNQPQH
>NA|14|TRBV7-2|TRBJ1-6
ASNPTGGVFTSPLH
>NA|13|TRBV11-3|TRBJ2-2
ASSLDRGYTGELF
>NA|12|TRBV6-5|TRBJ2-7
ASRRTGSVNEQY
>few|12|TRBV5-1|TRBJ1-4
ASSLGPVNEKLF
>NA|13|TRBV30|TRBJ2-7
AWSVQGTGTYEQY